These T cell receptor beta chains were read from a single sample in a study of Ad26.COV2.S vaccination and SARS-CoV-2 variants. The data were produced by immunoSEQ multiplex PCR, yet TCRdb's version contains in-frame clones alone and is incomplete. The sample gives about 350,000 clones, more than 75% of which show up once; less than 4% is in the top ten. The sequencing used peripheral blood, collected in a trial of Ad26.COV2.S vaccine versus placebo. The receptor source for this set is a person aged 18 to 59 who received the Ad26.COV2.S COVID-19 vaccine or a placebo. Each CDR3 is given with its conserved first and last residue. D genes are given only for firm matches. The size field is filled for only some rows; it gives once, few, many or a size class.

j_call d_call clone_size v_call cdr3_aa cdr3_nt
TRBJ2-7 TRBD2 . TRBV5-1 CASSPSTSGISYEQYF TGCGCCAGCAGCCCCTCGACTAGCGGGATATCCTACGAGCAGTACTTC
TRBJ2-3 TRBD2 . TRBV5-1 CASSMGGTTDTQYF TGCGCCAGCTCCATGGGGGGGACCACAGATACGCAGTATTTT
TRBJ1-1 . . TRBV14 CASSQISPGPLGEAFF TGTGCCAGCAGCCAAATAAGTCCGGGACCCCTGGGTGAAGCTTTCTTT
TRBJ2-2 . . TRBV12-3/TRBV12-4 CASNENTGELFF TGTGCCAGCAACGAAAACACCGGGGAGCTGTTTTTT
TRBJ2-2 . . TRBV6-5 CASSTTSAVGELFF TGTGCCAGCAGTACGACTAGTGCGGTTGGGGAGCTGTTTTTT
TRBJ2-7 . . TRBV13 CASSLWGRSYEQYF TGTGCCAGCAGCTTATGGGGCAGAAGCTACGAGCAGTACTTC
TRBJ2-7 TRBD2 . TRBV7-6 CASSPSSSGGPYEQYF TGTGCCAGCAGCCCCTCCTCTAGCGGGGGACCTTACGAGCAGTACTTC
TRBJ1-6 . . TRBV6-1 CASSEDGRAVPNSPLHF TGTGCCAGCAGTGAAGATGGGAGGGCTGTCCCAAATTCACCCCTCCACTTT
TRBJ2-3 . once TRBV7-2 CASSPLVADTQYF TGTGCCAGCAGCCCATTGGTAGCAGATACGCAGTATTTT
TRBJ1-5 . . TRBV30 CAWSVEGQPQHF TGTGCCTGGAGTGTGGAGGGTCAGCCCCAGCATTTT
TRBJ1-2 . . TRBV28 CASSQTGYGYTF TGTGCCAGCAGCCAAACGGGCTATGGCTACACCTTC
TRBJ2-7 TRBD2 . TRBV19 CASSMELAGLYEQYF TGTGCCAGTAGTATGGAACTAGCGGGCCTATACGAGCAGTACTTC
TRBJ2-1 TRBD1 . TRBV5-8 CASSFLNGQVGFF TGTGCCAGCAGCTTTTTGAATGGACAGGTGGGGTTCTTC
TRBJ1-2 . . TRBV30 CAWSRLILGYTF TGTGCCTGGTCCCGCCTAATCCTGGGCTACACCTTC
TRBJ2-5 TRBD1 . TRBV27 CASSSNRGLTETQYF TGTGCCAGCAGTTCTAACAGGGGGCTAACGGAGACCCAGTACTTC
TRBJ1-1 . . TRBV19 CASSTRGMNTEAFF TGTGCCAGTAGCACCAGGGGTATGAACACTGAAGCTTTCTTT
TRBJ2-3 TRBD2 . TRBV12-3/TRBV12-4 CAWSGGAADTQYF TGTGCATGGAGCGGGGGGGCCGCAGATACGCAGTATTTT
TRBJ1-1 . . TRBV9 CASSVDPGFEAFF TGTGCCAGCAGCGTAGACCCCGGGTTTGAAGCTTTCTTT
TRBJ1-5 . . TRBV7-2 CASSLLGRSNQPQHF TGTGCCAGCAGCTTATTAGGGAGGAGCAATCAGCCCCAGCATTTT
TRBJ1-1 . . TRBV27 CASSVGVNTEAFF TGTGCCAGCAGTGTTGGGGTGAACACTGAAGCTTTCTTT
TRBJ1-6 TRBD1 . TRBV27 CASRQLPGQGPPLHF TGTGCCAGCAGACAACTCCCGGGACAGGGCCCACCCCTCCACTTT
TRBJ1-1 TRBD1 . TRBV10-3 CAISGTGTGGATEAFF TGTGCCATCAGCGGAACCGGTACAGGGGGCGCGACTGAAGCTTTCTTT
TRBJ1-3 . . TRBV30 CAWSVEGNTIYF TGTGCCTGGAGTGTTGAGGGTAACACCATATATTTT
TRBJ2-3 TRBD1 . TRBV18 CASSRQGGAVTDTQYF TGTGCCAGCTCACGACAGGGTGGGGCCGTCACAGATACGCAGTATTTT
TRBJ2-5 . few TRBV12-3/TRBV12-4 CASSSSGFETQYF TGTGCCAGCAGTTCAAGCGGTTTTGAGACCCAGTACTTC
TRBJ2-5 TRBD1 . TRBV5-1 CASSHRGSWETQYF TGCGCCAGCAGCCACAGGGGTTCATGGGAGACCCAGTACTTC
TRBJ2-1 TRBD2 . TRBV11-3 CASSLRTSGLDEQFF TGTGCCAGCAGCCTACGGACTAGCGGTTTGGATGAGCAGTTCTTC
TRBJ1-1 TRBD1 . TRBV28 CASRGRGMNTEAFF TGTGCCAGCAGGGGCAGGGGGATGAACACTGAAGCTTTCTTT
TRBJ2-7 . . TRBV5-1 CASSNPGTDPYEQYF TGCGCCAGCAGCAACCCCGGAACAGATCCCTACGAGCAGTACTTC
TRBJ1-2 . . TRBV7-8 CASSLGSGGYTF TGTGCCAGCAGCTTAGGTTCGGGAGGCTACACCTTC
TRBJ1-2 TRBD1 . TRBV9 CASRGTGGSLYGYTF TGTGCCAGCAGGGGAACAGGGGGCTCCCTCTATGGCTACACCTTC
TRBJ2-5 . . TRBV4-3 CASSRRGVGGAEGGETQYF TGCGCCAGCAGCCGAAGGGGCGTAGGGGGAGCGGAAGGAGGAGAGACCCAGTACTTC
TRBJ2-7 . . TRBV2 CASSVNEEQYF TGTGCCAGCAGTGTAAATGAGGAGCAGTACTTC
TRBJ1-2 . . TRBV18 CASSPPGRRGYGYTF TGTGCCAGCTCACCACCGGGCAGGCGGGGGTATGGCTACACCTTC
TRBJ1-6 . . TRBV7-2 CASSLEAGFNSPLHF TGTGCCAGCAGCTTAGAGGCGGGTTTTAATTCACCCCTCCACTTT
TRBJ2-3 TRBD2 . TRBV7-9 CASSFRRGGGLTDTQYF TGTGCCAGCAGCTTCAGGCGCGGGGGTGGTCTCACAGATACGCAGTATTTT
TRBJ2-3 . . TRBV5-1 CASSSPASGDTQYF TGCGCCAGCAGCTCCCCGGCCAGTGGAGATACGCAGTATTTT
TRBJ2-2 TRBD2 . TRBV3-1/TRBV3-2 CASSQSLGLAGNTGELFF TGTGCCAGCAGCCAATCACTCGGACTAGCGGGGAACACCGGGGAGCTGTTTTTT
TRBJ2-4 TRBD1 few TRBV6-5 CASSRTGLAKNIQYF TGTGCCAGCAGTCGGACAGGGCTAGCCAAAAACATTCAGTACTTC
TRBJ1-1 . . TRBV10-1 CASSENPGVDTEAFF TGCGCCAGCAGTGAAAACCCAGGGGTAGACACTGAAGCTTTCTTT
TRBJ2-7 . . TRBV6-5 CASSYSRTASYEQYF TGTGCCAGCAGTTACTCGAGGACTGCATCCTACGAGCAGTACTTC
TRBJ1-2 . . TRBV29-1 CSVAPDGYYGYTF TGCAGCGTTGCTCCGGACGGGTACTATGGCTACACCTTC
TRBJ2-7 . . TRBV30 CAWPKSALYEQYF TGTGCCTGGCCCAAATCAGCCTTGTACGAGCAGTACTTC
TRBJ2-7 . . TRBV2 CASSTGLIQYPYEQYF TGTGCCAGCAGTACCGGACTGATTCAATACCCCTACGAGCAGTACTTC
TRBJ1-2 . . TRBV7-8 CASSLGLDLHYGYTF TGTGCCAGCAGCTTAGGTTTGGATCTTCACTATGGCTACACCTTC
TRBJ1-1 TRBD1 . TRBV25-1 CASSELGQGVNTEAFF TGTGCCAGCAGTGAACTAGGACAGGGGGTGAACACTGAAGCTTTCTTT
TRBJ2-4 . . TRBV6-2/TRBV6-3 CASSPNSGLAKNIQYF TGTGCCAGCAGCCCTAACTCGGGGCTGGCCAAAAACATTCAGTACTTC
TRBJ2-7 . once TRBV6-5 CASSYGLPYEQYF TGTGCCAGCAGTTACGGACTACCCTACGAGCAGTACTTC
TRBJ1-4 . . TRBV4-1 CASSQIGGLREKLFF TGCGCCAGCAGCCAAATTGGGGGGCTGCGGGAAAAACTGTTTTTT
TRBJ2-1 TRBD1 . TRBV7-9 CASRFGQGWDNEQFF TGTGCCAGCAGATTTGGACAGGGTTGGGACAATGAGCAGTTCTTC
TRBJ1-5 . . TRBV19 CASRTEYQPQHF TGTGCCAGTAGGACAGAGTATCAGCCCCAGCATTTT
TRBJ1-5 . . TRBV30 CAWSEGSQGNQPQHF TGTGCCTGGAGTGAAGGAAGTCAGGGCAATCAGCCCCAGCATTTT
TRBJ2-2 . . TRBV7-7 CASSGQGGSNTGELFF TGTGCTAGCAGCGGGCAGGGGGGATCGAACACCGGGGAGCTGTTTTTT
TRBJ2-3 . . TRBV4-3 CASSQDPRYSDTQYF TGCGCCAGCAGCCAAGATCCCCGCTACTCAGATACGCAGTATTTT
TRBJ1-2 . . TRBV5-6 CASSPSRRDFGYTF TGTGCCAGCAGCCCCTCCCGACGGGACTTCGGCTACACCTTC
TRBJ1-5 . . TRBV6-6 CASRGGRNSNQPQHF TGTGCCAGCAGGGGCGGACGGAATAGCAATCAGCCCCAGCATTTT